Listed below are T cell receptor beta chains from one sample, sequenced in a study of T cell responses to AZD1222 COVID-19 vaccine. Data came from immunoSEQ multiplex PCR; TCRdb stores just in-frame clones and leaves some out. The sample holds fewer than 120,000 clones, around nine tenths seen once. Sequencing used peripheral blood, obtained on day 0 of AZD1222 vaccination. The receptors shown here come from an adult in good health. CDR3s include the opening cysteine and the closing phenylalanine or tryptophan. Fields, in order: J gene, clone size, V gene, D gene, CDR3 protein, CDR3 DNA. D genes are given only for firm matches. Part of the rows lack a size; the others show once, few, many or a class for expanded clones.

>TRBJ2-7|NA|TRBV28|TRBD1
CASSTPGTGQGHEQYF
TGTGCCAGCAGTACCCCCGGAACGGGACAGGGCCACGAGCAGTACTTC
>TRBJ1-5|NA|TRBV7-2|NA
CASSLGRGSGNQPQHF
TGTGCCAGCAGCTTAGGAAGGGGATCGGGCAATCAGCCCCAGCATTTT
>TRBJ1-2|NA|TRBV5-4|NA
CASSPTGIEGYTF
TGTGCCAGCAGCCCCACAGGGATCGAAGGCTACACCTTC
>TRBJ1-1|NA|TRBV27|NA
CASSSPAENTEAFF
TGTGCCAGCAGTTCCCCCGCGGAGAACACTGAAGCTTTCTTT
>TRBJ2-7|medium-sized|TRBV19|NA
CASSISNSGSYEQYF
TGTGCCAGTAGTATCTCAAACTCAGGGTCCTACGAGCAGTACTTC
>TRBJ2-1|NA|TRBV3-1/TRBV3-2|NA
CASSQGQSSYNEQFF
TGTGCCAGCAGCCAAGGCCAGAGCTCCTACAATGAGCAGTTCTTC
>TRBJ1-1|NA|TRBV3-1/TRBV3-2|NA
CASSQAAMNTEAFF
TGTGCCAGCAGCCAAGCCGCTATGAACACTGAAGCTTTCTTT
>TRBJ2-7|NA|TRBV5-6|NA
CASSTPEGPYEQYF
TGTGCCAGCAGTACGCCGGAGGGACCCTACGAGCAGTACTTC
>TRBJ1-6|NA|TRBV28|NA
CASSVTLAPTNSPLHF
TGTGCCAGCTCCGTTACTTTAGCCCCAACCAATTCACCCCTCCACTTT
>TRBJ2-6|NA|TRBV6-4|NA
CGVCAPPPSGANVLTF
TGTGGTGTATGCGCTCCCCCCCCGTCTGGGGCCAACGTCCTGACTTTC
>TRBJ1-3|NA|TRBV28|NA
CASSLGAGFGNTIYF
TGTGCCAGCAGTTTAGGGGCAGGGTTTGGAAACACCATATATTTT
>TRBJ1-3|NA|TRBV7-8|TRBD1
CASSLWAVGQGNSGNTIYF
TGTGCCAGCAGCTTATGGGCCGTAGGACAGGGGAACTCTGGAAACACCATATATTTT
>TRBJ2-3|NA|TRBV11-1|NA
CASSLESYTQYF
TGTGCCAGCAGCTTAGAGTCGTATACGCAGTATTTT
>TRBJ1-1|NA|TRBV9|NA
CASSVGGQMNTEAFF
TGTGCCAGCAGCGTAGGCGGACAGATGAACACTGAAGCTTTCTTT
>TRBJ1-1|NA|TRBV19|NA
CASSKGGAGNTEAFF
TGTGCCAGTAGTAAAGGCGGGGCAGGGAACACTGAAGCTTTCTTT
>TRBJ2-2|NA|TRBV5-1|NA
CASRYGGENTGELFF
TGCGCCAGCAGGTATGGAGGGGAGAACACCGGGGAGCTGTTTTTT
>TRBJ2-3|NA|TRBV5-8|TRBD2
CASSVGLAPFTDTQYF
TGTGCCAGCAGTGTCGGACTAGCGCCCTTCACAGATACGCAGTATTTT
>TRBJ2-1|NA|TRBV6-1|NA
CASSEGFRQGGFNEQFF
TGTGCCAGCAGTGAAGGGTTCCGACAGGGAGGATTCAATGAGCAGTTCTTC
>TRBJ2-1|once|TRBV7-3|TRBD2
CASSLTRGYNEQFF
TGTGCCAGCAGCTTAACGCGGGGGTACAATGAGCAGTTCTTC
>TRBJ1-2|NA|TRBV24-1|NA
CATSREGGNYGYTF
TGTGCCACCAGTAGGGAGGGAGGTAACTATGGCTACACCTTC
>TRBJ2-7|NA|TRBV24-1|TRBD1
CATGDSYEQYF
TGTGCCACCGGGGACAGTTACGAGCAGTACTTC
>TRBJ1-3|NA|TRBV7-9|NA
CASSLDHGGNTIYF
TGTGCCAGCAGCTTAGATCATGGGGGAAACACCATATATTTT
>TRBJ2-7|NA|TRBV7-9|TRBD1
CASRFGTGGSYEQYF
TGTGCCAGCAGGTTCGGGACAGGGGGTAGCTACGAGCAGTACTTC
>TRBJ2-7|few|TRBV11-3|NA
CASTHKTGPHEQYF
TGTGCCAGCACCCATAAAACAGGGCCCCACGAGCAGTACTTC
>TRBJ1-4|few|TRBV5-5|NA
CASRTDSATNEKLFF
TGTGCCAGCAGGACTGACAGTGCAACTAATGAAAAACTGTTTTTT
>TRBJ2-5|NA|TRBV9|TRBD2
CASSGRLAGGLETQYF
TGTGCCAGCAGCGGCAGACTAGCGGGAGGGTTAGAGACCCAGTACTTC
>TRBJ2-2|NA|TRBV19|NA
CASKEGIGYPGELFF
TGTGCCAGTAAAGAGGGCATCGGGTACCCCGGGGAGCTGTTTTTT
>TRBJ1-1|NA|TRBV9|NA
CASSVAAGGPDTEAFF
TGTGCCAGCAGCGTAGCCGCGGGGGGGCCGGACACTGAAGCTTTCTTT
>TRBJ2-7|NA|TRBV6-5|TRBD1
CASRGQEVYEQYF
TGTGCCAGCAGGGGACAGGAGGTCTACGAGCAGTACTTC